Shown below are 2 T cell receptor beta chains from a single sample sequenced in a study of shared clonotypes between healthy human individuals. Method: immunoSEQ multiplex PCR; TCRdb's copy keeps in-frame clones and lacks some. The sample lists around 2.1 million clones, approximately 96% occurring once. Sample: naive CD4+ T cells sorted from blood. Subset indicated: CD45RA+ positively selected. Every receptor here comes from a man younger than 30 in good health.

The genes are TRBV7-9 and TRBJ1-1; 8 positions agree with TRBD1. CDR1 and CDR2 (germline): SEHNR, FQNEAQ (reference sequence). The CDR3 loop spans 14 amino acids. The junction had 9 bases not matched to a gene; V was cut back by 5 bases and J by 7 bases. The CDR3 here is CASSQGQGASEAFF. As DNA, the CDR3 is TGTGCCAGCAGCCAGGGGCAGGGGGCCAGTGAAGCTTTCTTT.

A word on this clone: Distinct nucleotide sequences in the sample also encode this CDR3. This sequence joins TRBV7-2 and TRBJ2-5; D remains ambiguous. Trimming pared 0 bases from V and 4 bases from J, leaving 6 bases between. CDR1 SGHTA and CDR2 FQGNSA come from the germline V gene. The CDR3 runs 13 residues. Written as DNA, the CDR3 is TGTGCCAGCAGCTTAGCTGGGCGAGAGACCCAGTACTTC. Its protein product is CASSLAGRETQYF. Variable domain in full (rest from reference TRBV7-2 and TRBJ2-5): GAGVSQSPSNKVTEKGKDVELRCDPISGHTALYWYRQSLGQGLEFLIYFQGNSAPDKSGLPSDRFSAERTGGSVSTLTIQRTQQEDSAVYLCASSLAGRETQYFGPGTRLLVL.